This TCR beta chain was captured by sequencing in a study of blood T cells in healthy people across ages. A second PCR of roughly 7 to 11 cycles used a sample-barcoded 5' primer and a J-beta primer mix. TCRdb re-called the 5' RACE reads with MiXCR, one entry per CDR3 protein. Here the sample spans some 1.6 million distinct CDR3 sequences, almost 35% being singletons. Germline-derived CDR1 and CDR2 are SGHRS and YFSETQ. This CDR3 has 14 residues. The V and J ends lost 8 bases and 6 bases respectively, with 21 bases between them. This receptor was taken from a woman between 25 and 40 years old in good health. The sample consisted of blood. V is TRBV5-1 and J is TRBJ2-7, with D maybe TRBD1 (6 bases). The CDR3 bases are TGCGCCAGATCCATTGGGGACATAGCCTGCGAGCAGTACTTC. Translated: CARSIGDIACEQYF.